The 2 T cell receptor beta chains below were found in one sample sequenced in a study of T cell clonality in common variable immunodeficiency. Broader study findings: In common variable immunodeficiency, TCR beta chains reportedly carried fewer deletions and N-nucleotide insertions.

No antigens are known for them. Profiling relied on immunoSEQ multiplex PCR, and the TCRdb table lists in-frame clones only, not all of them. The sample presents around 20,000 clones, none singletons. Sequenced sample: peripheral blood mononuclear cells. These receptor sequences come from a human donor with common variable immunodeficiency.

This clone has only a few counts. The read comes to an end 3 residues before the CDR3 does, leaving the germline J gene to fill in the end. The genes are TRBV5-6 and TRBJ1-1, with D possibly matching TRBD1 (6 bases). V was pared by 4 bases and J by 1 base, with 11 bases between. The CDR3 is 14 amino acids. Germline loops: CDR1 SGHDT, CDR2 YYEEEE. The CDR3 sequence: CASSHGTPNTEAFF. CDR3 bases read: TGTGCCAGCAGCCACGGGACACCGAACACTGAA.

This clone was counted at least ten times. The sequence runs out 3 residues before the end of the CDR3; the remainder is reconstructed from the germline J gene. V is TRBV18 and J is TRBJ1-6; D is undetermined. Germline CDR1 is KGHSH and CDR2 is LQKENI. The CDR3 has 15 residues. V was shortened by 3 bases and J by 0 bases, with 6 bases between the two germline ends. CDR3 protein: CASSPRGSYNSPLHF. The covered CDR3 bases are TGTGCCAGCTCACCTCGCGGCTCCTATAATTCACCC.